This T cell receptor (beta chain) was captured in a study of Tregs in tolerant kidney transplant recipients. Some clones are missing from TCRdb's copy, which holds only in-frame ones; the method was immunoSEQ multiplex PCR. This table holds about 81,000 clones, around nine tenths found once. Study-level findings and limits: Findings come from small patient numbers and require larger validation. Tolerant patients' donor-specific Tregs expanded beyond overall Tregs, suggesting antigen-driven growth. No direct test of biological reproducibility was done here.

Related graft donors supplied nonmyeloablative bone marrow transplants, and mixed chimerism was transient. In regard to this clone: Its matching antigen is unknown.

This material consisted of CD4+ T cells from blood (PBMCs), taken 24 months after the transplant. This TCR was sampled from a human patient who received a combined kidney and bone marrow transplant. A share of the T cells may be of graft donor origin.

CDR3 in amino acids: CASSRGLALGTQYF. The CDR3 bases are TGTGCCAGCAGTCGGGGACTAGCGTTGGGGACCCAGTACTTC. The V call is TRBV6-5, the J call TRBJ2-5; 10 bases are shared with TRBD2. CDR1 and CDR2 from the germline V gene are MNHEY and SVGAGI. The trim removed 5 bases at V and 7 bases at J, leaving 7 bases unmatched. The CDR3 is 14 amino acids.